The clone carrying this T cell receptor (beta chain) turned up a few times. Its antigen remains unknown. The length of the CDR3 is 16 residues. Germline trimming cut 1 base from V and 5 bases from J; bases unmatched to any gene: 6. CDR1 and CDR2 from the germline V gene are SGHNT and YENEEA. The study ran its PCR with 60 Vbeta and 13 Jbeta primers. Assay used: immunoSEQ multiplex PCR; TCRdb lists only in-frame clones, some missing. Of over 150,000 clones in the sample, roughly three quarters were seen once. This record belongs to a study of cytomegalovirus exposure and HLA in healthy donors. Across the whole study: T cells numbering approximately 170 million yielded some 120 million unique TCR beta sequences in an earlier analysis. The early release's HLA-typed donors yielded 80 million to 95 million unique TCRs. Broader study findings: It is likely that the observed cluster of highly shared sequence variants was a sequencing artifact.

The clonotype originates from a man aged 55 to 70 in good health and CMV-seronegative. Sequenced material: PBMCs. J is TRBJ2-5 and V is TRBV11-3; 11 bases match TRBD1. CDR3 loop: CASSLVRTGGFETQYF. As DNA, the CDR3 is TGTGCCAGCAGCTTAGTTCGGACAGGGGGCTTCGAGACCCAGTACTTC.